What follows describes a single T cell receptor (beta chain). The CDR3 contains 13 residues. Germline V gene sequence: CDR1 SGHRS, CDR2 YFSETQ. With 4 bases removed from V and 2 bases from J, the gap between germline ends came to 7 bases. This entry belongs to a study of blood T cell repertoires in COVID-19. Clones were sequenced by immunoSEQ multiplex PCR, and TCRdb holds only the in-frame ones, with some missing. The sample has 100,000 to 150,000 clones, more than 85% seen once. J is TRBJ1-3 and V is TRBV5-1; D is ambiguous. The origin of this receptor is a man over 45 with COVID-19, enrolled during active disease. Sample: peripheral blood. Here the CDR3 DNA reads TGCGCCAGCAGCACCAACACTGGAAACACCATATATTTT. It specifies CASSTNTGNTIYF.